This T cell receptor beta chain appears in the sequencing data of a study of STAT5B mutations in CD4+ large granular lymphocyte leukemia. This CDR3 region has 15 residues. V dropped 1 base and J dropped 1 base, with 8 bases sitting between them. CDR1 and CDR2 (germline): SGHTA, FQGNSA. Method: immunoSEQ multiplex PCR; TCRdb's copy keeps in-frame clones and lacks some. Of about 27,000 clones in the sample, just under 75% were seen once. Sequencing input: CD4+ T cells from blood buffy coats. The rearrangement joins TRBV7-2 to TRBJ1-5; D unclear. The TCR comes from a human donor in good health. In DNA, the CDR3 is TGTGCCAGCAGCTTAGGGGGAAGGAGCAATCAGCCCCAGCATTTT. This sequence encodes CASSLGGRSNQPQHF.